The 23 T cell receptor beta chains listed next were all sequenced from one sample in a study of blood T cell repertoires in COVID-19. Sequencing was performed with immunoSEQ multiplex PCR; in TCRdb, only in-frame clones are kept and a portion is missing. The sample consists of 350,000 to 450,000 clones, 70% to 90% of them appearing once. The sample consisted of PBMCs or T cells enriched from blood (not recorded which). The source is a woman younger than 30 who had been exposed to COVID-19.

This sequence joins TRBV3-1 (or the pseudogene TRBV3-2) and TRBJ2-5; 12 bases agree with TRBD2. CDR1 and CDR2 from the germline V gene are LGHDT and YNNKEL (reference sequence). V lost 4 bases, J lost 1 base, and 4 bases stayed unmatched. The CDR3 is 16 residues long. CDR3 loop: CASSRSTSGGQETQYF. The CDR3 bases are TGTGCCAGCAGCCGCTCGACTAGCGGGGGCCAAGAGACCCAGTACTTC.

This clone was seen a handful of times. V is TRBV2 and J is TRBJ1-5, with 7 positions matching TRBD1. The germline CDR1 and CDR2 sequences are SNHLY and FYNNEI. Losses at the gene ends were 3 bases for V and 7 bases for J; bases not matched to a gene: 6. CDR3 size: 14 residues. CDR3 protein: CASSEQGENQPQHF. The CDR3 nucleotides are TGTGCCAGCAGTGAGCAGGGGGAAAACCAGCCCCAGCATTTT. Supplemented by reference TRBV2 and TRBJ1-5, the full variable domain reads EPEVTQTPSHQVTQMGQEVILRCVPISNHLYFYWYRQILGQKVEFLVSFYNNEISEKSEIFDDQFSVERPDGSNFTLKIRSTKLEDSAMYFCASSEQGENQPQHFGDGTRLSIL.

The V gene is TRBV4-3, the J gene TRBJ2-1; D uncertain. This CDR3 contains 13 residues. Germline V gene data show CDR1 as LGHNA and CDR2 as YSLEER. V was shortened by 0 bases and J by 8 bases, with 8 bases between the two germline ends. The CDR3 loop reads CASSQEIRYEQFF. The CDR3 nucleotides read TGCGCCAGCAGCCAAGAAATCAGGTATGAGCAGTTCTTC.

As concerns this clone: Other nucleotide sequences from this sample produce the same CDR3. The CDR3 DNA sequence: TGTGCCAGCAGCGTAGATATCGAGGAGACCCAGTACTTC. This sequence encodes CASSVDIEETQYF. This chain links TRBV9 with TRBJ2-5; D call uncertain. This CDR3 has 13 residues. The V gene lost 0 bases and the J gene lost 5 bases, with 8 bases spanning the gap. From germline, CDR1 is SGDLS and CDR2 YYNGEE.

This clone is a singleton in its sample. This rearrangement joins TRBV11-2 to TRBJ1-2; 7 nucleotides align to TRBD1. The germline V gene encodes CDR1 SGHAT and CDR2 FQNNGV. Trimming took 5 bases from V and 4 from J; bases not matched to a gene: 4. CDR3 length: 13 residues. The CDR3 loop reads CASSRQGTYGYTF. The CDR3, as DNA: TGTGCCAGCAGCCGACAGGGAACCTATGGCTACACCTTC.

This clone was observed once. V and J are TRBV5-4 and TRBJ2-4; TRBD2 agrees at 7 bases. This CDR3 has 19 residues. The germline gives CDR1 SGHNT, CDR2 YYREEE (reference sequence). Germline trimming cut 2 bases from V and 0 bases from J; bases unmatched to any gene: 14. This CDR3 reads CASSLLDQRGSLAKNIQYF. CDR3 DNA sequence: TGTGCCAGCAGCTTACTCGACCAGCGGGGCTCTCTAGCCAAAAACATTCAGTACTTC.

V gene TRBV11-2 combines with J gene TRBJ2-7, with a weak D call TRBD2 (5 bases). The CDR3 runs 15 residues. The germline CDR1 and CDR2 sequences are SGHAT and FQNNGV. Trimming shortened V by 4 bases and J by 3 bases, and 16 bases separated the two germline ends. The CDR3 DNA reads as TGTGCCAGCAGCTCCCGTGGGATCGAGGGCTACGAGCAGTACTTC. This codes for CASSSRGIEGYEQYF.

The rearrangement links TRBV5-6 to TRBJ1-6; 7 nucleotides line up with TRBD1. This CDR3 contains 17 residues. Per germline, CDR1 SGHDT and CDR2 YYEEEE. Trimming removed 4 bases from V and 0 bases from J; junction bases left unmatched: 7. CDR3 in amino acids: CASSHPGQSSYNSPLHF. The CDR3 DNA sequence: TGTGCCAGCAGCCATCCGGGACAGAGCTCCTATAATTCACCCCTCCACTTT.

The chain joins TRBV5-4 to TRBJ1-3; TRBD1 matches 9 bases. This CDR3 is 15 amino acids long. The germline V gene has CDR1 SGHNT and CDR2 YYREEE (reference sequence). Losses at the gene ends were 3 bases for V and 0 bases for J; bases not matched to a gene: 1. CDR3 region: CASSSTGGSGNTIYF. In DNA form, the CDR3 reads TGTGCCAGCAGCTCGACAGGGGGCTCTGGAAACACCATATATTTT.

The rearrangement links TRBV3-1 (or the pseudogene TRBV3-2) to TRBJ2-2; the match to TRBD1 covers 7 bases. The CDR3 is made up of 14 amino acids. J was trimmed by 5 bases and V by 5 bases; bases with no gene match: 5. The germline V gene has CDR1 LGHDT and CDR2 YNNKEL (reference sequence). CDR3 region: CASSLTGNTGELFF. The CDR3 DNA follows: TGTGCCAGCAGCTTGACAGGGAATACCGGGGAGCTGTTTTTT.

The chain recombines TRBV10-1 with TRBJ1-1; D ambiguous. CDR1 and CDR2 (germline): WNHNN, SYGVQD (reference sequence). Trimming left V 3 bases short and J 3 bases short, with 8 bases between. This CDR3 has 13 residues. This chain's CDR3 is CASSDAGYTEAFF. CDR3 coding DNA: TGCGCCAGCAGTGATGCGGGATACACTGAAGCTTTCTTT.

The chain links TRBV3-1 (or the pseudogene TRBV3-2) to TRBJ2-1; perhaps TRBD1 as D (5 bases). V was shortened by 0 bases and J by 0 bases, with 12 bases between the two germline ends. The CDR3 sequence is 17 residues long. Germline V gene sequence: CDR1 LGHDT, CDR2 YNNKEL (reference sequence). CDR3 protein: CASSQDRRGSSYNEQFF. The CDR3 DNA follows: TGTGCCAGCAGCCAAGATCGAAGGGGCAGCTCCTACAATGAGCAGTTCTTC.

This clone occurred once. The rearrangement joins TRBV2 to TRBJ1-4, with 8 bases aligning to TRBD1. This CDR3 has 17 amino acids. The germline V gene has CDR1 SNHLY and CDR2 FYNNEI. Trimming removed 1 base from V and 8 bases from J; junction bases left unmatched: 12. CDR3 protein: CASSEGQGRRLWEKLFF. The DNA of the CDR3 is TGTGCCAGCAGTGAAGGACAGGGGCGCCGGTTATGGGAAAAACTGTTTTTT.

The rearrangement uses TRBV18 and TRBJ2-7, with D tentatively TRBD1 (6 bases). Germline CDR1 and CDR2: KGHSH and LQKENI. V was clipped by 6 bases and J by 0 bases, with 18 bases between them. The CDR3 has 16 amino acids. The CDR3 region is CASSVSQRTVSYEQYF. The CDR3 bases are TGTGCCAGCTCCGTTTCTCAGAGGACAGTCTCCTACGAGCAGTACTTC.

The V gene is TRBV4-1, the J gene TRBJ1-2; 11 positions match TRBD1. The CDR3 has 16 residues. The V gene's germline CDR1 is MGHRA and CDR2 YSYEKL. With 5 bases clipped from V and 1 base from J, the junction kept 6 bases outside the gene matches. Here the CDR3 reads CASSSRGQGVNYGYTF. The CDR3 DNA reads as TGCGCCAGCAGCTCACGGGGACAGGGGGTTAACTATGGCTACACCTTC.

V usage is TRBV9 and J usage is TRBJ2-7; D is undetermined. V dropped 2 bases and J dropped 2 bases, with 11 bases sitting between them. Germline CDR1 and CDR2: SGDLS and YYNGEE. The CDR3 extends over 14 amino acids. This CDR3 reads CASSVSPQTYEQYF. For the CDR3, the DNA is TGTGCCAGCAGCGTTAGCCCGCAAACCTACGAGCAGTACTTC. The full variable domain, in which reference TRBV9 and TRBJ2-7 provide the parts outside the CDR3, is DSGVTQTPKHLITATGQRVTLRCSPRSGDLSVYWYQQSLDQGLQFLIQYYNGEERAKGNILERFSAQQFPDLHSELNLSSLELGDSALYFCASSVSPQTYEQYFGPGTRLTVT.

The gene calls are TRBV5-4 and TRBJ1-1, with D tentatively TRBD1 (5 bases). Trimming removed 4 bases at V and 1 base at J, with 14 bases between. Germline V lookup: CDR1 SGHNT, CDR2 YYREEE (reference sequence). This CDR3 spans 15 amino acids. In DNA form, the CDR3 reads TGTGCCAGCAGCAATGCCGGGGGGGGGAACACTGAAGCTTTCTTT. Amino acid sequence: CASSNAGGGNTEAFF.

The chain recombines TRBV3-1 (or the pseudogene TRBV3-2) with TRBJ2-7, with TRBD2 matching over 10 bases. After removal of 8 bases from V and 4 bases from J, the junction contained 20 bases not matched to a gene. The CDR3 is 18 amino acids. Germline CDR1 is LGHDT and CDR2 is YNNKEL (reference sequence). CDR3 sequence (DNA): TGTGCCAGCGGCGGGGCTTCAACTGTTAGCGGGAGGATTTACGAGCAGTACTTC. Translated, it gives CASGGASTVSGRIYEQYF.

The CDR3 DNA is TGTGCCAGCAGCTTCCAACTAGCGCCCATCGACAATGAGCAGTTCTTC. Protein product: CASSFQLAPIDNEQFF. This chain joins TRBV11-2 and TRBJ2-1; 7 bases align to TRBD2. CDR3 length: 16 amino acids. Trimming at V came to 3 bases and at J to 5 bases, leaving 10 bases not matched to a gene. Germline loops: CDR1 SGHAT, CDR2 FQNNGV.

V and J are TRBV4-1 and TRBJ2-7; 9 nucleotides agree with TRBD1. V was pared by 1 base and J by 7 bases, with 14 bases of the junction left unmatched. This CDR3 contains 17 residues. CDR1 and CDR2 (germline): MGHRA, YSYEKL. CDR3 in DNA: TGCGCCAGCAGCCAAGTGTTATCCGGGACAGGGACCGGGGAGCAGTACTTC. It specifies CASSQVLSGTGTGEQYF.

The chain recombines TRBV25-1 with TRBJ2-1; D is perhaps TRBD2 (6 bases). This CDR3 has 17 residues. Germline V gene sequence: CDR1 MGHDK, CDR2 SYGVNS. Trimming shortened V by 4 bases and J by 4 bases, and 20 bases separated the two germline ends. The CDR3: CASSGIPPGTFYNEQFF. The DNA of the CDR3 is TGTGCCAGCAGTGGGATCCCCCCCGGGACTTTTTACAATGAGCAGTTCTTC.

The chain employs TRBV6-2 or TRBV6-3 and TRBJ2-1; TRBD2 agrees at 8 bases. Per the germline V gene, CDR1 is MNHEY and CDR2 is SVGEGT. The CDR3 extends over 15 amino acids. Trimming cost V 5 bases and J 4 bases; bases outside gene matches: 7. CDR3 in amino acids: CASSLLAGPYNEQFF. CDR3 DNA: TGTGCCAGCAGTCTCCTAGCGGGCCCTTACAATGAGCAGTTCTTC.

The chain joins TRBV12-3 or TRBV12-4 to TRBJ2-3, with a possible D match to TRBD2 (5 bases). CDR3 length: 12 residues. The V end was cut by 6 bases, the J end by 6 bases, with 10 bases between. The CDR3 region has the DNA TGTGCCAGCAGCCCTACGGGGGATACGCAGTATTTT. It codes for CASSPTGDTQYF.